This record covers a single TCR beta chain. The sample belongs to a study of blood T cell repertoires in COVID-19. Per the study methods: Reference gene primer amplification in the assay estimated nucleated cell counts. Only in-frame clones appear in the TCRdb table, and some are missing; sequencing was by immunoSEQ multiplex PCR. V and J calls and clone size are those listed in that table; D and trimming were worked out from the DNA. The data show roughly 260,000 clones, 87% seen once. CDR1 is LGHDT, CDR2 YNNKEL, per germline (reference sequence). Deletions cut 8 bases from V and 5 bases from J, with 28 bases between. The CDR3 has 17 residues.

The sequence came from a woman between 45 and 60 years old who had recovered from COVID-19. Sequencing was carried out using peripheral blood. The J gene is TRBJ2-7, the V gene TRBV3-1 (or the pseudogene TRBV3-2); maybe TRBD2 (6 bases). The CDR3 loop is CASGRGLRGRGSNEQYF. As DNA, the CDR3 is TGTGCCAGCGGGCGAGGACTAAGAGGACGGGGATCGAACGAGCAGTACTTC.